This TCR beta chain was sequenced during a study of T cell clonotyping in hematopoietic cell transplantation. The CDR3 sequence is 12 residues long. Germline lookup yields CDR1 ENHRY and CDR2 SYGVKD. V lost 4 bases, J lost 1 base, and 4 bases lay in between. The assay was immunoSEQ multiplex PCR, and TCRdb's table has in-frame clones only and misses some. This sample has about 10,000 clones, with 80% to 95% found just once. The sequences come from PBMCs, collected 100 days after allogeneic stem cell transplant. The rearrangement links TRBV10-3 to TRBJ2-5, with unresolved D. The TCR originated in a male patient aged 50 to 60 who had an allogeneic stem cell transplant from a related donor, so T cells may come from the graft donor. Some clones in this sample may be carry-over from other donors' samples. The CDR3 loop reads CAISGSQETQYF. In DNA, the CDR3 is TGTGCCATCAGTGGCTCCCAAGAGACCCAGTACTTC.